This TCR beta chain came from a study of cytomegalovirus exposure and HLA in healthy donors (TCRdb year 2017). With regard to the full study: An earlier analysis of more than 550 of the donors reported 276 Gb of sequence data and approximately 120 million unique TCR beta sequences obtained from some 170 million T cells. The genetic ancestry cluster associated with self-reported Caucasian donors included 81% of the roughly 410 genotyped donors. Among around 400 genotyped donors of the cohort, an average of approximately 200,000 unique TCR beta nucleotide sequences was sequenced per donor, of which roughly 18% were non-productive. To study patterns of TCR occurrence, a later analysis re-analyzed previously published TCR beta repertoires from 700 or so donors and added high-resolution HLA genotyping. In an earlier analysis of 550 to 700 of the donors, high-throughput TCR beta sequencing was used to judge whether each TCR beta V gene segment behaved as functional or pseudogenic. The study used immunosequencing to profile the T cell repertoires of about 670 subjects and linked those repertoires to cytomegalovirus serostatus. Class I and class II HLA loci were covered by the typing at four-digit resolution. Genome-wide SNP genotypes for about three fifths of the roughly 700 donors were used in a later genetic analysis, which treated that subset as a discovery cohort. All discovery cohort repertoires had been generated on a single sequencing platform. Alongside the repertoire data, information on donor age, sex, ethnicity and CMV serostatus was compiled. The study combined high-throughput TCR immunosequencing, statistical association of individual TCRs with disease status, and machine learning to predict cytomegalovirus infection status. About 5 DR-DQ haplotypes were handled as single units for association and clustering, since linkage in the cohort was strong. Roughly 290 gigabases of sequencing data and around 85 million unique TCR sequences made up an early release that covered 640 HLA-typed donors. Rather than using new phenotypic data, the later analysis identified candidate immune exposures from TCR beta sequences and from how often those sequences occurred across donors. The number of typed donors differed by locus: about 620-640 for A, B, C, DRB1 and DQB1; 500 to 550 for DQA1; approximately 600 for DPA1; and approximately 450 for DPB1. The aim of the study was to test whether cataloging public T cell receptors could identify signatures of past pathogen exposure. Besides the first cohort of around 700 subjects, a separate validation cohort made up of 90 to 150 different subjects was used. The study at large found these results: A cluster of highly shared sequence variants was judged likely to represent a technical artifact of the sequencing pipeline. According to a later genetic analysis, donors in an Asian-associated ancestry cluster had fewer N-insertions in productive TCRs than the roughly 660-donor mean. The authors suggested that the approach could potentially be extended to other disease states and immunological phenotypes. According to a later analysis, parvovirus B19, influenza, CMV and Epstein-Barr virus appeared linked to several top co-occurrence clusters. CMV serostatus was the only immune exposure information available for the cohort. Broadly in line with IMGT annotations, most TCR beta V segments showed up in productive rearrangements about 87% or about 30% of the time in an earlier analysis of under 700 of the donors. V-gene and J-gene trimming of TCR beta chains was associated with a missense DCLRE1C variant in a later genetic analysis, and the association was replicated in an independent cohort. In a later analysis, HLA-associated TCR beta chains were found to be more clonally expanded and to have lower generation probabilities than equally common non-associated chains. The classifier was reported to diagnose cytomegalovirus status with high specificity and sensitivity in both the original cohort and the validation cohort. Strong co-occurrence of HLA alleles, especially DR and DQ, made assigning TCR associations to individual alleles difficult. Roughly uniform sequencing depth across donors was assumed in presence/absence analyses, although this assumption may not hold. Some IMGT-functional V segments, including TRBV6-2 and TRBV6-3, could not be distinguished by the 87-base-pair reads and were therefore excluded. Three of the identified cytomegalovirus-associated TCR beta chains were confirmed in vitro to be specific for cytomegalovirus antigens. In this cohort, only TCR beta chains were sequenced, and detectable features were limited by the absence of alpha or paired-chain data. The study gave a list of 150 to 200 TCR beta chains associated with cytomegalovirus. At a false discovery rate of 0.05, a later analysis linked approximately 18,000 TCR beta sequences to specific HLA alleles. A further reported finding was that TCR beta sequences accurately predicted the HLA-A and HLA-B alleles for most subjects in the first cohort. About 17 rarely observed V segments, including chromosome 9 orphons, were excluded from the earlier analysis of some 590 of the donors because counts were too low. HLA typing was unavailable for some donors at each locus, so association tests used only the typed subset. In a later analysis, TCR association rates were found to vary across HLA loci, with the most associated TCRs seen for DRB1 alleles and the fewest for HLA-C alleles. In a later analysis, most CMV-associated TCR beta chains were found to appear HLA-restricted, with HLA associations seemingly driven largely by CMV exposure. Linkage disequilibrium might explain the correlated functional status among segregating V segments, but an unknown experimental factor could not be excluded. Most TCR sequences were seen in very few donors, while some public TCRs were found in many individuals.

The CDR3 measures 18 amino acids from cysteine to phenylalanine. Only the CDR3 region is kept as DNA, spanning 54 bases read in frame from base 1. CDR1 and CDR2, looked up from the germline V gene, are MGHRA and YSYEKL. V loses 1 base at its end and J loses 9 bases; junction bases beyond the gene matches: 13. The cohort comprised some 680 healthy bone marrow donors. Cohort members were all nominally healthy when sampled, although unrecorded immune exposures were likely present. The donor was CMV seropositive and belonged to the group of 250 to 300 seropositive cohort members. A peripheral blood sample was provided by each donor, and peripheral blood mononuclear cells were used for TCR beta sequencing. Genomic DNA extraction from the blood cell samples was performed with the Qiagen DNeasy Blood Extraction Kit. Comments on this clone: The clone's antigen remains unknown. Per-base quality was not reported, and no clone a single base away is much larger than it.

Receptor libraries were prepared by the immunoSEQ multiplex PCR assay. For the multiplex PCR, a mixture combining 60 forward primers for TCR Vbeta segments and 13 reverse primers for TCR Jbeta segments was used. Amplification of the CDR3 region of rearranged TCR beta genes was performed with a multiplex PCR assay on genomic DNA. The Illumina HiSeq System was used to sequence the amplified TCR beta libraries as 87-base-pair reads. The paper's data handling went like this. A later analysis tallied around 80 million unique TCR beta chains across the approximately 670 repertoires, and around 9.9 million of those chains were shared by two or more donors. A nearest-neighbor algorithm error-corrected the raw reads and collapsed the reads into unique sequences, merging closely related sequences to remove PCR and sequencing errors. Alignment of CDR3 sequences to IMGT reference sequences was used to assign V, D and J gene segments. Each retained sequence needed at least a six-nucleotide match to both a V gene segment and a J gene segment. A rearrangement counted as productive if the CDR3 had no stop codons and remained in frame with V and J, and every other rearrangement counted as non-productive. CDR3 was defined according to IMGT convention as the region running from the second conserved V-encoded cysteine to the conserved J-encoded phenylalanine. The earlier analysis of about 590 of the donors excluded sequences that lacked an unambiguous match to a single V gene segment. An earlier analysis of several hundred of the donors called V segments functional above 56.7% productive rearrangements and segregating when the between-donor standard deviation exceeded 5%. A statistical classification framework was built to diagnose cytomegalovirus status from the catalog of TCR beta chain sequences. A later analysis assigned V and J genes by comparing TCR nucleotide sequences with IMGT/GENE-DB human TR gene sequences. A later analysis assigned CDR3 sequences and most-parsimonious VDJ recombination scenarios with the TCRdist pipeline. A later analysis defined each TCR beta chain by its CDR3 amino acid sequence plus V-gene family, and excluded reads lacking a unique V-gene family. A later analysis removed 500 to 600 highly shared, low-generation-probability nucleotide sequences to deal with suspected cross-contamination and a sequencing artifact. In a later analysis, a clonal expansion index was calculated for each public chain from normalized within-repertoire ranks of inferred template counts. In a later analysis, generation probabilities were computed with a VDJ recombination model fitted to out-of-frame rearrangements, and the resulting probabilities were checked against IGoR. In a later analysis, hypergeometric tests were used to score TCR-TCR, TCR-HLA and TCR-CMV co-occurrence, with a repertoire-size bias correction applied to TCR pairs. To estimate false discovery rates, a later analysis permuted the HLA or CMV assignments 20 times. In a later analysis, co-occurring TCRs were grouped using DBSCAN, with TCRdist sequence similarity added in when clustering inside HLA-allele-positive subsets. Repertoires with fewer than 30,000 or more than 120,000 public chains were left out of co-occurrence clustering, as were four to six repertoires with anomalous nucleotide sharing. TCRdb took over this immuneACCESS table, retaining in-frame rearrangements with V and J assigned. Such tables are incomplete; in checked studies, under half of the missing clones stem from an unresolved V gene, and the remainder is unexplained. V and J calls and clone size are as listed in that table; D and trimming were resolved from the DNA. In all, the sample holds roughly 92,000 clones, and about 80% of those were seen once. The ten most abundant clones make up about 32% of the sample.

The clonotype comes from a middle-aged man in good health and CMV-seropositive. The material sequenced was PBMCs. The V and J genes are TRBV4-1 and TRBJ2-4; 12 bases in between match TRBD2. The CDR3 corresponds to CASSQVVLAGGGEGIQYF. The DNA reads TGCGCCAGCAGCCAAGTAGTACTAGCGGGAGGCGGTGAGGGCATTCAGTACTTC.